This T cell receptor (beta chain) comes out of a study of early T cells in non-severe SARS-CoV-2 infection. Study-wide results and limits: VDJdb-based annotation leaned toward anti-spike CD8 responses and missed private and CD4 specificities.

In TCRdb, the 5' RACE reads were re-called with MiXCR into one record per CDR3 protein. The sample lists about 98,000 distinct CDR3 sequences, 9.5% to 12% occurring once. Germline V gene sequence: CDR1 DFQATT, CDR2 SNEGSKA (reference sequence). Trimming removed 3 bases from V and 5 bases from J, with 5 bases in between. This CDR3 has 12 amino acids. This clonotype has ten or more counts. Its antigen is still unknown. The sequence was collected from an adult who was a healthcare worker with PCR-confirmed SARS-CoV-2 infection or an uninfected control (not recorded which). The sequenced sample was whole blood. This chain connects TRBV20-1 to TRBJ1-6; a possible D gene is TRBD1 (5 bases). This chain's CDR3 is CSASRDNSPLHF. In DNA form, the CDR3 reads TGCAGTGCTAGCAGGGATAATTCACCCCTCCACTTT.